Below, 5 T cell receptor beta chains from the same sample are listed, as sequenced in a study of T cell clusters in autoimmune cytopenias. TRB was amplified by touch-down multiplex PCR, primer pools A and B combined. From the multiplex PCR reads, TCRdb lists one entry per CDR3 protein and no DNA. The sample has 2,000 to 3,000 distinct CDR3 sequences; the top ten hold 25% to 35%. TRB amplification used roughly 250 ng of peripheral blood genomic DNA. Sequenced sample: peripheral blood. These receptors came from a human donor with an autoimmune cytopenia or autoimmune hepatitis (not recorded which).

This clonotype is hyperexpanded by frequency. The CDR3 here is CASSSTAAGEAFF. V usage is TRBV27 and J usage is TRBJ1-1. CDR1 is MNHEY and CDR2 is SMNVEV in the germline V gene (reference sequence). This CDR3 is built from 13 residues.

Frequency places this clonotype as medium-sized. The CDR3 region is CASSPPQNYGYTF. The rearrangement uses TRBV18 and TRBJ1-2. This CDR3 region has 13 residues. CDR1 is KGHSH, CDR2 LQKENI, per germline.

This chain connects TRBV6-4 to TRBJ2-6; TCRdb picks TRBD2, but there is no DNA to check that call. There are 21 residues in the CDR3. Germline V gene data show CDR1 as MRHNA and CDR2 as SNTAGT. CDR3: CASSGLAGGRRHGSGANVLTF.

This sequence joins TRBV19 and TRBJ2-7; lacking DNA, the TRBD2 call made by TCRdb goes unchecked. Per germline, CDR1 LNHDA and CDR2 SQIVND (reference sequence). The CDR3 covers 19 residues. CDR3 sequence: CASSLGASGSLGGRYEQYF.

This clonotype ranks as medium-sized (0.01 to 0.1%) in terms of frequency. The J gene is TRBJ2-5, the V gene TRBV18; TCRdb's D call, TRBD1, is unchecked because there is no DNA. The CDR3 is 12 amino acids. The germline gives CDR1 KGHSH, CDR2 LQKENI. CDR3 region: CASSPGAETQYF.